The present T cell receptor beta chain was sequenced within a study of blood T cell repertoires in COVID-19. The wider study: The United States, Italy and Spain provided the acute and convalescent COVID-19 samples. The cDNA or gDNA used as material had been derived from T cells, B-cell-depleted T cells, or PBMCs.

J gave up 6 bases and V 6 bases, and 7 bases lay outside the gene matches. Germline V gives CDR1 MNHEY, CDR2 SVGAGI. The length of the CDR3 is 14 residues. Generated by immunoSEQ multiplex PCR, the TCRdb table keeps only in-frame clones and is missing some. The sample has roughly 320,000 clones, around 86% seen once; the top ten hold about 4.2%. Adults between about 18 and 95 years of age took part from under 30 US areas. This sequence originates from a man aged 25 to 45 who had recovered from COVID-19. This chain links TRBV6-5 with TRBJ2-4, with 8 bases fitting TRBD2. The sample was PBMCs or T cells enriched from blood (not recorded which). The CDR3 sequence: CASRWREDGNIQYF. CDR3 nucleotides: TGTGCCAGCAGATGGCGGGAGGATGGAAACATTCAGTACTTC.